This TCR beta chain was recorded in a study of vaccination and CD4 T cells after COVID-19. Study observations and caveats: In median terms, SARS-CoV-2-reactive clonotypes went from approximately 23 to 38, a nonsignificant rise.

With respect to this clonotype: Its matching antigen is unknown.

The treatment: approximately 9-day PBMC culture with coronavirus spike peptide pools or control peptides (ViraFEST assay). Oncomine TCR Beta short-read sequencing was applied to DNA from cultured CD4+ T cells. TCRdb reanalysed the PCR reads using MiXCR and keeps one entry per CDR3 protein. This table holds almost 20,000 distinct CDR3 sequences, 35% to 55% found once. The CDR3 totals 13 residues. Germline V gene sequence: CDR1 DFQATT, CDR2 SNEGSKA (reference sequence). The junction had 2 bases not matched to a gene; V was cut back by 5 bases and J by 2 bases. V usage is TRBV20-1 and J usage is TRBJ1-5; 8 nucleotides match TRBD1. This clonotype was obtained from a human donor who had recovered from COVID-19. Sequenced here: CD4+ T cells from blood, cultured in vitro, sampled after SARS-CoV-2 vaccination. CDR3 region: CSAGQGGNQPQHF. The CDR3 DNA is TGCAGTGCTGGACAGGGAGGCAATCAGCCCCAGCATTTT.